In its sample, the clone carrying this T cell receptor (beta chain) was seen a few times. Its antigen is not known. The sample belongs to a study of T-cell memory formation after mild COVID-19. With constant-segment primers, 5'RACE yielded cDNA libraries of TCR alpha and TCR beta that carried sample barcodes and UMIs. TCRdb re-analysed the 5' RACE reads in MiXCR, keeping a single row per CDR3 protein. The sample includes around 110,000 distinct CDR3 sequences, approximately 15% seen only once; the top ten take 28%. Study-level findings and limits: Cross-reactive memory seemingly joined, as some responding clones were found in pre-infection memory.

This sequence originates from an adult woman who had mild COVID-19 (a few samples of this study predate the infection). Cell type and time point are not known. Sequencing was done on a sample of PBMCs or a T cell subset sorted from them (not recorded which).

In DNA form, the CDR3 reads TGTGCCAGCAGCCCTACCCTCGGCCCTGAAGCTTTCTTT. It encodes CASSPTLGPEAFF. V is TRBV7-9 and J is TRBJ1-1, with D unresolved. The CDR3 is made up of 13 amino acids. Trimming cost V 5 bases and J 6 bases, with 13 bases left between them. The germline gives CDR1 SEHNR, CDR2 FQNEAQ (reference sequence).